This T cell receptor (beta chain) was sequenced in a study of neoadjuvant anti-PD-1 for oral cavity cancer. The germline gives CDR1 SEHNR, CDR2 FQNEAQ (reference sequence). The CDR3 runs 14 residues. Trimming stripped 1 base from V and 7 bases from J, with 10 bases between. Time point of the sample: after neoadjuvant nivolumab, at surgical resection. Most PBMC samples had around 0.5 ug input DNA in six replicates. Clones were sequenced by immunoSEQ multiplex PCR, and TCRdb holds only the in-frame ones, with some missing. The sample consists of 40,000 to 50,000 clones, 77% of them appearing once. The receptor was derived from a person between 35 and 79 years old with oral cavity squamous cell carcinoma. The source was PBMCs, collected after nivolumab (anti-PD-1) treatment. The chain links TRBV7-9 to TRBJ1-4; D gene ambiguous. The CDR3 here is CASSLDPEIEKLFF. The CDR3, as DNA: TGTGCCAGCAGCTTAGATCCCGAAATTGAAAAACTGTTTTTT.